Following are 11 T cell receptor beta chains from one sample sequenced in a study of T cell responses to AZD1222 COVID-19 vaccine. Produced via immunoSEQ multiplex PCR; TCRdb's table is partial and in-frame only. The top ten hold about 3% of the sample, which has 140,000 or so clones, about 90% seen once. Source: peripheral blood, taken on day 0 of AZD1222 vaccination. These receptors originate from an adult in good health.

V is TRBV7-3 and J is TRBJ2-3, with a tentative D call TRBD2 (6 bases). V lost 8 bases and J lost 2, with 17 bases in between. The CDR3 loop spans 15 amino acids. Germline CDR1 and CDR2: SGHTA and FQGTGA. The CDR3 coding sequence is TGTGCCAGCGCCCCAGGCGGGAACCCCACAGATACGCAGTATTTT. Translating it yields CASAPGGNPTDTQYF.

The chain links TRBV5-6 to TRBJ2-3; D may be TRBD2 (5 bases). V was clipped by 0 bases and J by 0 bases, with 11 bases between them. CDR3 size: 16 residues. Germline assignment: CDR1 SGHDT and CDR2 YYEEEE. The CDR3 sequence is CASSLGPSWSTDTQYF. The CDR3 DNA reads TGTGCCAGCAGCTTGGGTCCTAGCTGGAGCACAGATACGCAGTATTTT.

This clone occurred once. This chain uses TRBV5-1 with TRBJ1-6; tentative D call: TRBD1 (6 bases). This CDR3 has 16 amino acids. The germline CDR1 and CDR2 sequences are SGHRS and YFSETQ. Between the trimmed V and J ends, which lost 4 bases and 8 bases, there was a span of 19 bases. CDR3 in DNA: TGCGCCAGCAGCCCCGGATGGACAGAAATTTATTCACCCCTCCACTTT. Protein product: CASSPGWTEIYSPLHF.

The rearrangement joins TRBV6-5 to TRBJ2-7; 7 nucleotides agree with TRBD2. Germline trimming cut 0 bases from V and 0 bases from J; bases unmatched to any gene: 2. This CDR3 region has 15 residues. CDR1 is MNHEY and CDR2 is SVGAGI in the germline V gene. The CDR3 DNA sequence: TGTGCCAGCAGTTACTCGGGGGAGGGCTCCTACGAGCAGTACTTC. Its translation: CASSYSGEGSYEQYF.

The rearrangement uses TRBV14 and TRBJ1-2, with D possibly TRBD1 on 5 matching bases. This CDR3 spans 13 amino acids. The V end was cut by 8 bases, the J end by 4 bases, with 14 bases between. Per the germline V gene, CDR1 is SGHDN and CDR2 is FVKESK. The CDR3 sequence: CASRTAGTYGYTF. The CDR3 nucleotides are TGTGCCAGCCGCACGGCGGGGACCTATGGCTACACCTTC.

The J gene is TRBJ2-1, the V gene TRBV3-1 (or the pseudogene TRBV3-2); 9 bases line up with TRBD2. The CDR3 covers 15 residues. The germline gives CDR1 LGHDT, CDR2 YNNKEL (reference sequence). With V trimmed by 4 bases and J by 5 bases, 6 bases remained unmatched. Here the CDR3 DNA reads TGTGCCAGCAGCCCCAGCGGGAGGATACACAATGAGCAGTTCTTC. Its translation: CASSPSGRIHNEQFF.

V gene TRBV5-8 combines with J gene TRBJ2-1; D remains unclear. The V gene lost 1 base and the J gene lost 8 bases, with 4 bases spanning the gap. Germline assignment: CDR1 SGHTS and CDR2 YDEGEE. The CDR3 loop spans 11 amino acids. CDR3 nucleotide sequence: TGTGCCAGCAGCTTGCGGTATGAGCAGTTCTTC. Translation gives CASSLRYEQFF. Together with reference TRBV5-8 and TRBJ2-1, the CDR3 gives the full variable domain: EAGVTQSPTHLIKTRGQQATLRCSPISGHTSVYWYQQALGLGLQFLLWYDEGEERNRGNFPPRFSGRQFPNYSSELNVNALELEDSALYLCASSLRYEQFFGPGTRLTVL.

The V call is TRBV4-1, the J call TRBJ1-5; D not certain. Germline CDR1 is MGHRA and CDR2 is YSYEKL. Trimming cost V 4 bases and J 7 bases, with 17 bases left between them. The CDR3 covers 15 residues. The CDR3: CASSPTVGETQPQHF. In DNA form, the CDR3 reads TGCGCCAGCAGCCCCACGGTCGGGGAAACCCAGCCCCAGCATTTT.

CDR3 region: CSVEDIRAEAFF. CDR3 coding DNA: TGCAGCGTTGAGGATATTCGGGCTGAAGCTTTCTTT. V usage is TRBV29-1 and J usage is TRBJ1-1; D is uncertain. This CDR3 comprises 12 residues. With 3 bases removed from V and 6 bases from J, the gap between germline ends came to 11 bases. CDR1 is SQVTM, CDR2 ANQGSEA, per germline.

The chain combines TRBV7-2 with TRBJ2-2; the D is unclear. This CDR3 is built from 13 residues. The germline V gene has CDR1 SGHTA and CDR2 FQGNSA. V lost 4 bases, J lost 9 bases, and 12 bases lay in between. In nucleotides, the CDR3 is TGTGCCAGCAGCTGGCGAGTCGGGTGGGAGCTGTTTTTT. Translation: CASSWRVGWELFF.

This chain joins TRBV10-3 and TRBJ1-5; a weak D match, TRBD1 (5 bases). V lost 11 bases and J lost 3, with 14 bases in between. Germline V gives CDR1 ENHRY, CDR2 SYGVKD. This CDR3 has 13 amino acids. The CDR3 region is CALPGTSNQPQHF. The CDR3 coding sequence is TGTGCCTTGCCAGGGACGTCCAATCAGCCCCAGCATTTT.